This T cell receptor beta chain was sequenced for a study of control samples from healthy donors and cancer patients. This clone was counted a few times. This table comes from immunoSEQ multiplex PCR, and its TCRdb copy is limited to in-frame clones, with some not included. The sample lists over 75,000 clones, about 82% occurring once. V trimming: 0 bases; J trimming: 9 bases; junction bases outside the gene matches: 5. This CDR3 has 16 amino acids. Germline V gives CDR1 LGHNA, CDR2 YNFKEQ. The chain employs TRBV4-2 and TRBJ2-1; 13 bases align to TRBD2. This receptor was obtained from a man aged 25-45 years in good health. Sequencing input: blood. The CDR3 loop reads CASSQDTSGGAIEQFF. CDR3 sequence (DNA): TGTGCCAGCAGCCAAGATACTAGCGGGGGGGCGATTGAGCAGTTCTTC.